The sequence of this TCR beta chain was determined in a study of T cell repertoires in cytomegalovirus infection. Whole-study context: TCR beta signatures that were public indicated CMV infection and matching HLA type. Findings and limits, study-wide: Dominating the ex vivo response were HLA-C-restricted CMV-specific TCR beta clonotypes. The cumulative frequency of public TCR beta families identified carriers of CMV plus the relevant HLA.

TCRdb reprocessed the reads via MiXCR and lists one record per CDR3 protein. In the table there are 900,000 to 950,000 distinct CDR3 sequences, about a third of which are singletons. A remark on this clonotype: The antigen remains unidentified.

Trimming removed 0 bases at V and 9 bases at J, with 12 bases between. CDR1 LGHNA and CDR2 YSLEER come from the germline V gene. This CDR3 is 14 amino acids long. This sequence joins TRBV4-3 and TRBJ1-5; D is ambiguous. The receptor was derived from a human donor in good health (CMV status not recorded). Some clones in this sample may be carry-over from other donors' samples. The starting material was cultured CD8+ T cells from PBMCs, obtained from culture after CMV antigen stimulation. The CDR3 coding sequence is TGCGCCAGCAGCCAAGATGGAGCGAGATGGCCCCAGCATTTT. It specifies CASSQDGARWPQHF.